These T cell receptor beta chains were read from a single sample in a study of shared clonotypes between healthy human individuals. Profiled with immunoSEQ multiplex PCR; TCRdb holds only in-frame clones, not every one. The sample shows a few hundred thousand clones, roughly 91% of them seen only once. The sample taken for sequencing was memory CD8+ T cells sorted from blood. Receptors originate from a man aged 18 to 29 in good health. Each CDR3 is given with its conserved first and last residue. Fields, in order: J gene, clone size, V gene, D gene, CDR3 protein, CDR3 DNA. D genes are given only for firm matches. Clone size is shown for a subset of rows, as once, few, many or a class of expanded clone.

j_gene: TRBJ2-2; abundance: -; v_gene: TRBV4-2; d_gene: -; CDR3aa: CASSQEPGSAGELFF; CDR3nt: TGTGCCAGCAGCCAAGAGCCGGGGTCCGCCGGGGAGCTGTTTTTT
j_gene: TRBJ1-2; abundance: -; v_gene: TRBV30; d_gene: -; CDR3aa: CACEQGNYGYTF; CDR3nt: TGTGCCTGTGAACAAGGGAACTATGGCTACACCTTC
j_gene: TRBJ1-1; abundance: -; v_gene: TRBV5-1; d_gene: -; CDR3aa: CASSFETVNTEAFF; CDR3nt: TGCGCCAGCAGCTTCGAAACGGTGAACACTGAAGCTTTCTTT
j_gene: TRBJ1-5; abundance: -; v_gene: TRBV2; d_gene: -; CDR3aa: CASRETFGESLHF; CDR3nt: TGTGCCAGCAGGGAGACATTTGGGGAGTCACTGCATTTT
j_gene: TRBJ2-1; abundance: -; v_gene: TRBV4-1; d_gene: -; CDR3aa: CASSQEGTYNEQFF; CDR3nt: TGCGCCAGCAGCCAAGAAGGGACCTACAATGAGCAGTTCTTC
j_gene: TRBJ2-7; abundance: -; v_gene: TRBV10-2; d_gene: -; CDR3aa: CASGDRGLGTYEQYF; CDR3nt: TGCGCCAGCGGGGACCGTGGGTTAGGCACCTACGAGCAGTACTTC
j_gene: TRBJ1-2; abundance: -; v_gene: TRBV6-6; d_gene: -; CDR3aa: CASHRDYGYTF; CDR3nt: TGTGCCAGCCACAGGGACTATGGCTACACCTTC
j_gene: TRBJ1-2; abundance: -; v_gene: TRBV7-3; d_gene: -; CDR3aa: CASSLSAGEGYGYTF; CDR3nt: TGTGCCAGCAGCTTATCCGCAGGGGAAGGTTATGGCTACACCTTC
j_gene: TRBJ2-1; abundance: -; v_gene: TRBV7-9; d_gene: TRBD2; CDR3aa: CASSSGLAGNNEQFF; CDR3nt: TGTGCCAGCAGCTCCGGACTAGCGGGGAACAATGAGCAGTTCTTC
j_gene: TRBJ2-7; abundance: many; v_gene: TRBV9; d_gene: TRBD2; CDR3aa: CASSVAVASGSYEQYF; CDR3nt: TGTGCCAGCAGCGTAGCTGTCGCTAGCGGCTCCTACGAGCAGTACTTC
j_gene: TRBJ2-1; abundance: -; v_gene: TRBV27; d_gene: TRBD2; CDR3aa: CASSLIRTSGLNEQFF; CDR3nt: TGTGCCAGCAGTTTAATTCGGACTAGCGGGCTGAATGAGCAGTTCTTC
j_gene: TRBJ2-7; abundance: once; v_gene: TRBV29-1; d_gene: -; CDR3aa: CSAMRGSYEQYF; CDR3nt: TGCAGCGCTATGAGGGGGTCCTACGAGCAGTACTTC
j_gene: TRBJ1-5; abundance: -; v_gene: TRBV7-9; d_gene: -; CDR3aa: CASSGTFNQPQHF; CDR3nt: TGTGCCAGCAGCGGGACATTCAATCAGCCCCAGCATTTT
j_gene: TRBJ2-7; abundance: -; v_gene: TRBV28; d_gene: TRBD1; CDR3aa: CASSLSTGNYEQYF; CDR3nt: TGTGCCAGCAGTTTGTCGACAGGGAATTACGAGCAGTACTTC
j_gene: TRBJ2-1; abundance: -; v_gene: TRBV5-6; d_gene: -; CDR3aa: CASSRRTGRVAYNEQFF; CDR3nt: TGTGCCAGCAGCCGCCGGACGGGCAGGGTGGCATACAATGAGCAGTTCTTC
j_gene: TRBJ2-7; abundance: -; v_gene: TRBV28; d_gene: -; CDR3aa: CASRTQGTIYEQYF; CDR3nt: TGTGCCAGCAGGACACAGGGGACTATCTACGAGCAGTACTTC
j_gene: TRBJ2-1; abundance: once; v_gene: TRBV11-2; d_gene: -; CDR3aa: CASSLGGGNNEQFF; CDR3nt: TGTGCCAGCAGCTTAGGAGGAGGTAACAATGAGCAGTTCTTC
j_gene: TRBJ2-7; abundance: -; v_gene: TRBV7-9; d_gene: TRBD2; CDR3aa: CASSSSLAGEGYEQYF; CDR3nt: TGTGCCAGCAGCTCCTCTCTGGCGGGAGAGGGCTACGAGCAGTACTTC
j_gene: TRBJ2-7; abundance: -; v_gene: TRBV28; d_gene: -; CDR3aa: CASREWDKYEQYF; CDR3nt: TGTGCCAGCAGAGAGTGGGACAAATACGAGCAGTACTTC
j_gene: TRBJ2-4; abundance: -; v_gene: TRBV9; d_gene: -; CDR3aa: CASSPGTAKNIQYF; CDR3nt: TGTGCCAGCAGCCCAGGGACAGCCAAAAACATTCAGTACTTC
j_gene: TRBJ2-3; abundance: -; v_gene: TRBV5-8; d_gene: -; CDR3aa: CASSLGYRDHADTQYF; CDR3nt: TGTGCCAGCAGCTTGGGGTACAGGGATCATGCAGATACGCAGTATTTT
j_gene: TRBJ2-5; abundance: -; v_gene: TRBV5-1; d_gene: -; CDR3aa: CASSLERGAPQGQETQYF; CDR3nt: TGCGCCAGCAGCTTGGAACGTGGGGCCCCCCAGGGCCAAGAGACCCAGTACTTC
j_gene: TRBJ1-4; abundance: -; v_gene: TRBV7-9; d_gene: -; CDR3aa: CASSLAWGENEKLFF; CDR3nt: TGTGCCAGCAGCTTAGCCTGGGGGGAGAATGAAAAACTGTTTTTT
j_gene: TRBJ2-7; abundance: few; v_gene: TRBV7-8; d_gene: -; CDR3aa: CASSLESSYEQYF; CDR3nt: TGTGCCAGCAGCTTAGAGAGCTCCTACGAGCAGTACTTC
j_gene: TRBJ2-7; abundance: many; v_gene: TRBV2; d_gene: -; CDR3aa: CASSEGNTYEQYF; CDR3nt: TGTGCCAGCAGTGAGGGGAATACCTACGAGCAGTACTTC
j_gene: TRBJ1-5; abundance: -; v_gene: TRBV30; d_gene: -; CDR3aa: CAWSDLSRGHWQPQHF; CDR3nt: TGTGCCTGGAGTGACCTCTCGAGGGGACATTGGCAGCCCCAGCATTTT
j_gene: TRBJ2-5; abundance: -; v_gene: TRBV9; d_gene: TRBD2; CDR3aa: CASSAGTSPFQETQYF; CDR3nt: TGTGCCAGCAGCGCCGGGACTAGTCCATTCCAAGAGACCCAGTACTTC
j_gene: TRBJ1-1; abundance: once; v_gene: TRBV2; d_gene: -; CDR3aa: CASSGDSHTEAFF; CDR3nt: TGTGCCAGCAGTGGCGACTCCCACACTGAAGCTTTCTTT
j_gene: TRBJ1-2; abundance: -; v_gene: TRBV5-4; d_gene: -; CDR3aa: CASSPSPVAYYGYTF; CDR3nt: TGTGCCAGCAGCCCTTCCCCAGTGGCGTACTATGGCTACACCTTC
j_gene: TRBJ2-5; abundance: -; v_gene: TRBV6-5; d_gene: -; CDR3aa: CASTAFGPQETQYF; CDR3nt: TGTGCCAGCACCGCCTTCGGGCCACAAGAGACCCAGTACTTC
j_gene: TRBJ2-3; abundance: -; v_gene: TRBV9; d_gene: TRBD2; CDR3aa: CASSPRVTSGGADTQYF; CDR3nt: TGTGCCAGCAGCCCCAGAGTCACTAGCGGGGGGGCAGATACGCAGTATTTT
j_gene: TRBJ1-1; abundance: few; v_gene: TRBV27; d_gene: TRBD1; CDR3aa: CASRRQGADIEAFF; CDR3nt: TGTGCCAGCAGACGACAGGGGGCGGACATTGAAGCTTTCTTT
j_gene: TRBJ1-4; abundance: -; v_gene: TRBV7-9; d_gene: -; CDR3aa: CASSLGYATNEKLFF; CDR3nt: TGTGCCAGCAGCTTAGGGTACGCAACTAATGAAAAACTGTTTTTT
j_gene: TRBJ2-7; abundance: -; v_gene: TRBV7-2; d_gene: TRBD1; CDR3aa: CASSPLSDRGVYEQYF; CDR3nt: TGTGCCAGCAGCCCCCTTTCGGACAGGGGGGTCTACGAGCAGTACTTC
j_gene: TRBJ1-1; abundance: few; v_gene: TRBV7-9; d_gene: -; CDR3aa: CASSQTGTHLDTEAFF; CDR3nt: TGTGCCAGCAGCCAAACCGGGACACACCTTGACACTGAAGCTTTCTTT
j_gene: TRBJ2-5; abundance: -; v_gene: TRBV13; d_gene: TRBD2; CDR3aa: CASSSWTSGRADGETQYF; CDR3nt: TGTGCCAGCAGCTCATGGACTAGCGGGAGGGCCGACGGGGAGACCCAGTACTTC
j_gene: TRBJ2-1; abundance: -; v_gene: TRBV6-5; d_gene: -; CDR3aa: CASRTQEEGYNEQFF; CDR3nt: TGTGCCAGCAGGACACAGGAAGAAGGCTACAATGAGCAGTTCTTC
j_gene: TRBJ1-1; abundance: -; v_gene: TRBV6-5; d_gene: -; CDR3aa: CASRRRRVYTEAFF; CDR3nt: TGTGCCAGCAGACGACGCAGGGTGTACACTGAAGCTTTCTTT
j_gene: TRBJ1-1; abundance: -; v_gene: TRBV27; d_gene: -; CDR3aa: CASSSGGTNTEAFF; CDR3nt: TGTGCCAGCAGTTCGGGGGGAACGAACACTGAAGCTTTCTTT
j_gene: TRBJ2-7; abundance: -; v_gene: TRBV15; d_gene: -; CDR3aa: CATSHLLHDTGYEQYF; CDR3nt: TGTGCCACCAGCCACCTTCTCCACGACACAGGGTACGAGCAGTACTTC
j_gene: TRBJ1-2; abundance: -; v_gene: TRBV19; d_gene: -; CDR3aa: CASSIDSGAVYYGYTF; CDR3nt: TGTGCCAGTAGTATAGATTCAGGGGCTGTGTACTATGGCTACACCTTC
j_gene: TRBJ2-1; abundance: -; v_gene: TRBV5-1; d_gene: TRBD1; CDR3aa: CASSYGTGGRNEQFF; CDR3nt: TGCGCCAGCAGCTACGGGACAGGGGGTCGCAATGAGCAGTTCTTC
j_gene: TRBJ1-4; abundance: -; v_gene: TRBV9; d_gene: -; CDR3aa: CASSVGDEFYEKLFF; CDR3nt: TGTGCCAGCAGCGTAGGTGACGAGTTCTATGAAAAACTGTTTTTT
j_gene: TRBJ2-7; abundance: -; v_gene: TRBV27; d_gene: -; CDR3aa: CASSLSGYEQYF; CDR3nt: TGTGCCAGCAGTTTATCGGGGTACGAGCAGTACTTC
j_gene: TRBJ1-6; abundance: medium-sized; v_gene: TRBV19; d_gene: -; CDR3aa: CASSYSSYNSPLHF; CDR3nt: TGTGCCAGCAGCTATAGCTCCTATAATTCACCCCTCCACTTT
j_gene: TRBJ2-5; abundance: -; v_gene: TRBV4-1; d_gene: -; CDR3aa: CASSQTGPMIQETQYF; CDR3nt: TGCGCCAGCAGCCAGACGGGGCCAATGATTCAAGAGACCCAGTACTTC
j_gene: TRBJ1-1; abundance: -; v_gene: TRBV5-1; d_gene: TRBD1; CDR3aa: CASSLQGMYTEAFF; CDR3nt: TGCGCCAGCAGCTTACAGGGGATGTACACTGAAGCTTTCTTT
j_gene: TRBJ2-7; abundance: -; v_gene: TRBV14; d_gene: -; CDR3aa: CASSPLYEQYF; CDR3nt: TGTGCCAGCAGCCCGTTATACGAGCAGTACTTC
j_gene: TRBJ1-6; abundance: once; v_gene: TRBV5-8; d_gene: -; CDR3aa: CASSLMLGQLSSYNSPLHF; CDR3nt: TGTGCCAGCAGCTTAATGCTTGGACAGCTGAGCTCCTATAATTCACCCCTCCACTTT
j_gene: TRBJ1-4; abundance: -; v_gene: TRBV4-1; d_gene: -; CDR3aa: CASSPIQALNQGTNEKLFF; CDR3nt: TGCGCCAGCAGCCCCATCCAGGCGTTGAATCAGGGAACTAATGAAAAACTGTTTTTT
j_gene: TRBJ2-7; abundance: -; v_gene: TRBV18; d_gene: TRBD1; CDR3aa: CASSPSRTGLYEQYF; CDR3nt: TGTGCCAGCTCCCCGTCCCGGACAGGGCTCTACGAGCAGTACTTC
j_gene: TRBJ2-7; abundance: -; v_gene: TRBV5-6; d_gene: -; CDR3aa: CASSPFRWDIPYEQYF; CDR3nt: TGTGCCAGCAGCCCTTTTAGGTGGGACATACCCTACGAGCAGTACTTC
j_gene: TRBJ2-1; abundance: -; v_gene: TRBV27; d_gene: TRBD2; CDR3aa: CASRLTPGGSYNEQFF; CDR3nt: TGTGCCAGCAGACTGACCCCGGGGGGCTCCTACAATGAGCAGTTCTTC
j_gene: TRBJ2-2; abundance: -; v_gene: TRBV4-1; d_gene: -; CDR3aa: CASSRWPGELFF; CDR3nt: TGCGCCAGCAGTCGTTGGCCCGGGGAGCTGTTTTTT
j_gene: TRBJ2-7; abundance: -; v_gene: TRBV15; d_gene: -; CDR3aa: CATSTLSGDYEQYF; CDR3nt: TGTGCCACCAGCACATTATCGGGAGACTACGAGCAGTACTTC
j_gene: TRBJ2-7; abundance: once; v_gene: TRBV5-6; d_gene: -; CDR3aa: CASSFGVLEQYF; CDR3nt: TGTGCCAGCAGCTTCGGTGTTCTCGAGCAGTACTTC
j_gene: TRBJ2-1; abundance: -; v_gene: TRBV28; d_gene: TRBD2; CDR3aa: CASSDLAGGSSYNEQFF; CDR3nt: TGTGCCAGCAGCGACCTAGCGGGGGGTTCATCCTACAATGAGCAGTTCTTC
j_gene: TRBJ1-1; abundance: -; v_gene: TRBV29-1; d_gene: TRBD1; CDR3aa: CSATSGTEGTEAFF; CDR3nt: TGCAGCGCCACTTCCGGGACAGAGGGCACTGAAGCTTTCTTT
j_gene: TRBJ2-7; abundance: -; v_gene: TRBV5-4; d_gene: TRBD1; CDR3aa: CASSLSPGGYEQYF; CDR3nt: TGTGCCAGCAGCTTGTCTCCAGGGGGCTACGAGCAGTACTTC
j_gene: TRBJ2-7; abundance: -; v_gene: TRBV28; d_gene: -; CDR3aa: CASSLSGGGYEQYF; CDR3nt: TGTGCCAGCAGTTTATCAGGGGGAGGCTACGAGCAGTACTTC